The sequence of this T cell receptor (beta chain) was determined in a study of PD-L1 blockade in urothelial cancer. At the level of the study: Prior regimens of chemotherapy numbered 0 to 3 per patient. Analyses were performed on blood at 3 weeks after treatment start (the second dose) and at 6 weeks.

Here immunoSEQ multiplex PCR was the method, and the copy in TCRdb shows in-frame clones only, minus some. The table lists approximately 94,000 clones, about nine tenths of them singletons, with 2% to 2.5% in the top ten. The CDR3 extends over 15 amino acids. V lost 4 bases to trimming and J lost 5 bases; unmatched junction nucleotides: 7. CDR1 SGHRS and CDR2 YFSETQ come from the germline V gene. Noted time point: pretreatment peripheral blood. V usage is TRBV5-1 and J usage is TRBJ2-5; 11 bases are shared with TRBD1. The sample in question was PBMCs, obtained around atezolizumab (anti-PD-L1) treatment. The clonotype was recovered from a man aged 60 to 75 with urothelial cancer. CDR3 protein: CASSLDRGRFETQYF. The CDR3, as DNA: TGCGCCAGCAGCCTGGACAGGGGGCGCTTTGAGACCCAGTACTTC.